This T cell receptor (beta chain) is from a study of blood T cell repertoires in COVID-19. At the level of the study: In each case, the material was cDNA or gDNA derived from T cells, B-cell-depleted T cells, or PBMCs.

Only one count was recorded for this clone. Germline values: CDR1 SNHLY, CDR2 FYNNEI. CDR3 length equals 16 residues. V trimming: 6 bases; J trimming: 5 bases; junction bases outside the gene matches: 14. Only in-frame clones appear in the TCRdb table, and some are missing; sequencing was by immunoSEQ multiplex PCR. This table has under 300,000 clones, 65% to 90% appearing once. The sequencing sample was made of peripheral blood. The clonotype was recovered from a human donor in a cohort sampled during active COVID-19. The rearrangement uses TRBV2 and TRBJ1-2, with TRBD1 matching over 8 bases. The CDR3 spells CASSPRAGGAGYGYTF. CDR3 nucleotides: TGTGCCAGCAGCCCCCGGGCAGGGGGCGCGGGTTATGGCTACACCTTC.